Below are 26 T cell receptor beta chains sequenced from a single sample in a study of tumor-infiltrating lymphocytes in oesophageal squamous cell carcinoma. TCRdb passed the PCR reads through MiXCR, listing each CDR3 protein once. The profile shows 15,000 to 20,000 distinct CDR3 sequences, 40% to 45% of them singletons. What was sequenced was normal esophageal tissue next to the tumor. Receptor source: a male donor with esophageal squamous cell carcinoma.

Here the CDR3 DNA reads TGTGCCAGCAGTTTTCTGGGGCTGGCTTTCTTT. Translation gives CASSFLGLAFF. The chain links TRBV12-3 or TRBV12-4 to TRBJ1-1; TRBD1 might be the D (5 bases). Between the trimmed V and J ends, which lost 3 bases and 11 bases, there was a span of 10 bases. The CDR3 is 11 residues long.

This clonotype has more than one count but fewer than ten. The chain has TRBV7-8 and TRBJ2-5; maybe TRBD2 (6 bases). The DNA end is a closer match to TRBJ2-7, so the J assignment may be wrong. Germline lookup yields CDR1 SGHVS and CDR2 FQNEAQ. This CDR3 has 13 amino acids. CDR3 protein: CASSLARDGEQYF. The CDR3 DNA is TGTGCCAGCAGCTTAGCGCGGGATGGCGAGCAGTACTTC.

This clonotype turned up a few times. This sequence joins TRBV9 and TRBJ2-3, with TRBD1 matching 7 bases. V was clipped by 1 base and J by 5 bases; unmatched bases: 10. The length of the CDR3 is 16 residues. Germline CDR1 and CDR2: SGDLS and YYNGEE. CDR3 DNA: TGTGCCAGCAGCGTAACCTCCGGGACAGAGGTAGATACGCAGTATTTT. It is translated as CASSVTSGTEVDTQYF.

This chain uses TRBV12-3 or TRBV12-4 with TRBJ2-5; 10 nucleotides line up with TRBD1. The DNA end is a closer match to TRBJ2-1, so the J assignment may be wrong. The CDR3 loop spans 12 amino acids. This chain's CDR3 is CASSWTGGEQFF. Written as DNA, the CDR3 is TGTGCCAGCAGTTGGACAGGGGGTGAGCAGTTCTTC.

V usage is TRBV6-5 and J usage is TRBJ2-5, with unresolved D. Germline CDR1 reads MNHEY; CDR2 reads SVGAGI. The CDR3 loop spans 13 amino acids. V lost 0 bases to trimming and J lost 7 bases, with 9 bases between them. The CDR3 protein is CASSYSIWGTQYF. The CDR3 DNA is TGTGCCAGCAGTTACTCGATCTGGGGGACCCAGTACTTC.

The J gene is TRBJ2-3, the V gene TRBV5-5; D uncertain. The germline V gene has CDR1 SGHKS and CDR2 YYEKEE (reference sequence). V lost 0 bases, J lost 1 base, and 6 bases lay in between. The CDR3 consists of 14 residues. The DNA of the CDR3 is TGTGCCAGCAGCTTGGACGGTGGCACAGATACGCAGTATTTT. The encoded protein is CASSLDGGTDTQYF. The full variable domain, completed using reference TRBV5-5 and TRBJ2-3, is DAGVTQSPTHLIKTRGQQVTLRCSPISGHKSVSWYQQVLGQGPQFIFQYYEKEERGRGNFPDRFSARQFPNYSSELNVNALLLGDSALYLCASSLDGGTDTQYFGPGTRLTVL.

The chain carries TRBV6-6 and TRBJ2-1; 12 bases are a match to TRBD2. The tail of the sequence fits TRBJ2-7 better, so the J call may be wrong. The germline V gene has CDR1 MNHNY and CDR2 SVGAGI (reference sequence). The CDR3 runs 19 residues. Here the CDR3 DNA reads TGTGCCAGCAGTTACTCTCCTACTAGCGGGGGGATAATGAGCAATGAGCAGTACTTC. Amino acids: CASSYSPTSGGIMSNEQYF.

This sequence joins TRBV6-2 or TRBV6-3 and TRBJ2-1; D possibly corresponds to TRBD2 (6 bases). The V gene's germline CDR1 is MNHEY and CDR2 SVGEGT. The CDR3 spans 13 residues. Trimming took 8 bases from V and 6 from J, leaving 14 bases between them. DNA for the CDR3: TGTGCCAGCCGCGGGATAGTACGCAATGAGCAGTTCTTC. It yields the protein CASRGIVRNEQFF.

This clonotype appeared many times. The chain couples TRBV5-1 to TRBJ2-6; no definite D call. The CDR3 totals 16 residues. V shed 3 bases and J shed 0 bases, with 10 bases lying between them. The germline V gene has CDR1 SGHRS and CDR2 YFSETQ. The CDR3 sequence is CASSSLDLSGANVLTF. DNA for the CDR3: TGCGCCAGCAGCTCCCTGGACCTCTCTGGGGCCAACGTCCTGACTTTC.

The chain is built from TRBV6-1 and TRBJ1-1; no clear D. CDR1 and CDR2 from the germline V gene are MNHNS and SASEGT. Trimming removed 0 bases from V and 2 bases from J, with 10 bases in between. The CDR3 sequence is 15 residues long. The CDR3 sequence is CASSEALRGNTEAFF. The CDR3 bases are TGTGCCAGCAGTGAAGCGCTTCGGGGAAACACTGAAGCTTTCTTT.

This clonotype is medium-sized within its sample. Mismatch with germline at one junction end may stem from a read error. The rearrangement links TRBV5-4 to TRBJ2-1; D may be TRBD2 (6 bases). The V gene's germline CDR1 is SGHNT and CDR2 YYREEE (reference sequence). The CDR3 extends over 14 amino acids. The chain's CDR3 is CASSLGREFDEQFF. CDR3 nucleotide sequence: TGCGCCAGCAGCTTGGGTCGGGAGTTCGATGAGCAGTTCTTC.

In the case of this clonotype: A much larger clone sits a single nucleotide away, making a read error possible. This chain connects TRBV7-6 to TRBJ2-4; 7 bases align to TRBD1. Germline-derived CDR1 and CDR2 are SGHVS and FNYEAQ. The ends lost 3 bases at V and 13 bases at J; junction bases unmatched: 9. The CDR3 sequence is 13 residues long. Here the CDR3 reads CASSFDRDNEQYF. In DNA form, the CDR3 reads TGTGCCAGCAGCTTCGACAGGGACAATGAGCAGTACTTC.

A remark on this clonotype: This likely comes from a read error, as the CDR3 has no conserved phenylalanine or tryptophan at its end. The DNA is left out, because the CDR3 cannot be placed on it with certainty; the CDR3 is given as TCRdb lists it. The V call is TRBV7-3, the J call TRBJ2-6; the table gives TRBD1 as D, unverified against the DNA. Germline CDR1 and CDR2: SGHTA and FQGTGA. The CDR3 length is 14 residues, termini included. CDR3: CASSDRAYEQYFGP.

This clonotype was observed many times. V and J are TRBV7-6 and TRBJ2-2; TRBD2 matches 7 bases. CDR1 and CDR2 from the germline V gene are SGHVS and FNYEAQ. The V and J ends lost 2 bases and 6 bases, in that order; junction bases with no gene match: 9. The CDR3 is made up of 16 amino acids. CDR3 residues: CASSLLGRESPGELFF. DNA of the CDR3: TGTGCCAGCAGCTTACTTGGGCGGGAGAGCCCCGGGGAGCTGTTTTTT.

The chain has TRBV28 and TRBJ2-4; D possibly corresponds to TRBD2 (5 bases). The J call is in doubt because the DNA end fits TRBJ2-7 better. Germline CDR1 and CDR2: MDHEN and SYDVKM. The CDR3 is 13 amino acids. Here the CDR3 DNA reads TGTGCCAGCAGTTTAGCTTCAGCGGCCGAGCAGTACTTC. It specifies CASSLASAAEQYF.

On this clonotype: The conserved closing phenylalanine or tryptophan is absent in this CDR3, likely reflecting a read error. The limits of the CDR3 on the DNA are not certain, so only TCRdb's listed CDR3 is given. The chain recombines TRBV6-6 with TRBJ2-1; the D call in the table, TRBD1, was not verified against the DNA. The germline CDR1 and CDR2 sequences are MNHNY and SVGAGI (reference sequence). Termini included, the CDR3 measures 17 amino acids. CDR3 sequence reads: CASSYSLDSAYEQYFGN.

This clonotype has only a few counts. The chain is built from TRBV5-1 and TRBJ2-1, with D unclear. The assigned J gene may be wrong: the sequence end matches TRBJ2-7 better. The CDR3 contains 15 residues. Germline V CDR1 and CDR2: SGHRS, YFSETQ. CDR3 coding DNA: TGCGCCAGCAGCTACGACCGCCCCCGCTACAATGAGCAGTACTTC. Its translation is CASSYDRPRYNEQYF.

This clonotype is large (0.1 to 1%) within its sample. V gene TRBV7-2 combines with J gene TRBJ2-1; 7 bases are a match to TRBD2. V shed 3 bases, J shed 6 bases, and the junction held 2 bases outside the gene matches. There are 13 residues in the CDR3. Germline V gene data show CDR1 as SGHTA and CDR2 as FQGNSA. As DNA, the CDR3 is TGTGCCAGCAGCTTCGGCGGGAGCAATGAGCAGTTCTTC. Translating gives CASSFGGSNEQFF. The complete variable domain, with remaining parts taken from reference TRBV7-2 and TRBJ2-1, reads GAGVSQSPSNKVTEKGKDVELRCDPISGHTALYWYRQSLGQGLEFLIYFQGNSAPDKSGLPSDRFSAERTGGSVSTLTIQRTQQEDSAVYLCASSFGGSNEQFFGPGTRLTVL.

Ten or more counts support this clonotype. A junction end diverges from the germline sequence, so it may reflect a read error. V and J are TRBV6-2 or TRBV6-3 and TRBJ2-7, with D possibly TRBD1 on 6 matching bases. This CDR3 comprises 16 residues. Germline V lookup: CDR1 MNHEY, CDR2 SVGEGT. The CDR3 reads CASRYSWQGPSYEQYF. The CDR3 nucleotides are TGTGCCAGCAGATACTCGTGGCAGGGGCCCTCCTACGAGCAGTACTTC.

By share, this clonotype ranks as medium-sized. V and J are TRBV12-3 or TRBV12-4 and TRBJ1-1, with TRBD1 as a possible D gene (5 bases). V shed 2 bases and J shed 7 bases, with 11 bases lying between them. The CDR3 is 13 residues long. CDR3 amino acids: CASSLWGTDEAFF. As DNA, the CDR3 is TGTGCCAGCAGTTTATGGGGGACTGATGAAGCTTTCTTT.

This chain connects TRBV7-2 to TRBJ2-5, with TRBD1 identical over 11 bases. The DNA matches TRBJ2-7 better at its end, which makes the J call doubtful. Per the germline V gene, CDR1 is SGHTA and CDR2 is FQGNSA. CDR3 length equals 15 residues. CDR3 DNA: TGTGCCAGCAGCTTCCGGGACAGGGGGATCAACGAGCAGTACTTC. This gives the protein CASSFRDRGINEQYF.

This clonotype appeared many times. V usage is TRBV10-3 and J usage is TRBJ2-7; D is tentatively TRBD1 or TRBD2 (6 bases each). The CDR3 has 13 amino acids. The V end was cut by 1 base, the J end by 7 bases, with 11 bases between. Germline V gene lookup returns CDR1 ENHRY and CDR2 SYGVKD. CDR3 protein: CAISEWGAQEQYF. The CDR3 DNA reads TGTGCCATCAGTGAGTGGGGGGCTCAAGAGCAGTACTTC.

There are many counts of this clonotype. This CDR3 reads CASSLNRVADTQYF. CDR3 sequence (DNA): TGTGCCAGCAGCTTAAACAGGGTCGCAGATACGCAGTATTTT. The chain uses TRBV11-2 and TRBJ2-3, with TRBD1 as a possible D gene (6 bases). V was trimmed by 2 bases and J by 4 bases, leaving 10 bases between them. CDR3 length equals 14 residues. CDR1 is SGHAT, CDR2 FQNNGV, per germline.

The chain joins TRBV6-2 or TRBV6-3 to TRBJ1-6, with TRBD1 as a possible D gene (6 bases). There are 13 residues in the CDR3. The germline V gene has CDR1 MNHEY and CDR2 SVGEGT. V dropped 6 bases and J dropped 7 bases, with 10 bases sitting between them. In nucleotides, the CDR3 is TGTGCCAGCAGCCTACAGGGCAATTCACCCCTCCACTTT. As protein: CASSLQGNSPLHF.

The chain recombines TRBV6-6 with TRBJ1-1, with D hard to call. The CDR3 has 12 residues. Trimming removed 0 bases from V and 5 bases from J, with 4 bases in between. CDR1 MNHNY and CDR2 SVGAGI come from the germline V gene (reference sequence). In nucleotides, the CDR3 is TGTGCCAGCAGTTACTCGACGACTGAAGCTTTCTTT. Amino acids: CASSYSTTEAFF.

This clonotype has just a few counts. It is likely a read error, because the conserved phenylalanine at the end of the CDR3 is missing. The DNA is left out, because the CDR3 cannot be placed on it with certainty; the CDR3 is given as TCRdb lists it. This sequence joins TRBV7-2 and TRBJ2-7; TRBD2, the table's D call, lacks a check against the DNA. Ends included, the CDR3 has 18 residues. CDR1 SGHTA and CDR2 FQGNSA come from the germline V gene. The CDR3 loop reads CASSLFLSRDLYGYTFGS.